Presented here are 32 T cell receptor beta chains from one specimen sequenced in a study of blood T cells in healthy people across ages. Then a second PCR, running about 7 to 11 cycles, was carried out with a sample-barcoded 5' primer and a J-beta primer mix. One entry per CDR3 protein, called by TCRdb with MiXCR from the 5' RACE reads. The table has 980,000 or so distinct CDR3 sequences, around 46% seen once; the top ten hold 13%. The specimen was blood. The source is a man aged 25 to 40 in good health.

V and J are TRBV11-3 and TRBJ1-2; no definite D call. The length of the CDR3 is 14 residues. Germline V CDR1 and CDR2: SGHNT, YENEEA. Trimming removed 5 bases from V and 4 bases from J, with 14 bases in between. CDR3 amino acids: CASSGGLAAYGYTF. The CDR3 DNA is TGTGCCAGCAGCGGCGGTTTGGCCGCCTATGGCTACACCTTC.

This clonotype came up a few times. This sequence joins TRBV20-1 and TRBJ2-5, with TRBD1 matching 7 bases. The CDR3 spans 15 residues. V shed 6 bases and J 0 bases; nucleotides not matched to a gene: 10. The V gene's germline CDR1 is DFQATT and CDR2 SNEGSKA (reference sequence). The CDR3 reads CSAHRPDRDQETQYF. For the CDR3, the DNA is TGCAGTGCACACCGACCAGACAGGGACCAAGAGACCCAGTACTTC.

The rearrangement joins TRBV10-3 to TRBJ2-3; D unclear. V dropped 8 bases and J dropped 0 bases, with 9 bases sitting between them. Germline lookup yields CDR1 ENHRY and CDR2 SYGVKD. This CDR3 spans 13 amino acids. CDR3 sequence: CAIRLGSTDTQYF. In nucleotides, the CDR3 is TGTGCCATCCGGCTAGGTAGCACAGATACGCAGTATTTT.

This clonotype was counted a few times. CDR3: CATTGKITHNEQFF. DNA for the CDR3: TGTGCCACTACGGGGAAGATAACCCACAATGAGCAGTTCTTC. The rearrangement links TRBV25-1 to TRBJ2-1; D possibly corresponds to TRBD2 (5 bases). Trimming shortened V by 10 bases and J by 5 bases, and 18 bases separated the two germline ends. CDR3 length: 14 residues. Looked up from germline, CDR1 is MGHDK and CDR2 is SYGVNS.

The V call is TRBV7-2, the J call TRBJ2-2; TRBD1 matches 8 bases. Germline CDR1 reads SGHTA; CDR2 reads FQGNSA. V lost 2 bases and J lost 5; bases outside the gene matches: 10. This CDR3 has 17 residues. The CDR3 loop is CASSLLFQGAQTGELFF. CDR3 bases: TGTGCCAGCAGCTTACTATTCCAGGGGGCGCAGACCGGGGAGCTGTTTTTT. The complete variable domain, with remaining parts taken from reference TRBV7-2 and TRBJ2-2, reads GAGVSQSPSNKVTEKGKDVELRCDPISGHTALYWYRQSLGQGLEFLIYFQGNSAPDKSGLPSDRFSAERTGGSVSTLTIQRTQQEDSAVYLCASSLLFQGAQTGELFFGEGSRLTVL.

This clonotype was seen only a few times. The CDR3 sequence: CASSVAGQPYYGYTF. The CDR3 DNA is TGTGCCAGCAGCGTAGCGGGACAGCCGTACTATGGCTACACCTTC. The chain uses TRBV9 and TRBJ1-2; 7 bases are shared with TRBD1. The V and J ends lost 0 bases and 3 bases, in that order; junction bases with no gene match: 5. This CDR3 is built from 15 residues. CDR1 is SGDLS, CDR2 YYNGEE, per germline.

There are many counts of this clonotype. The chain carries TRBV6-1 and TRBJ2-7, with 7 positions matching TRBD2. The junction had 9 bases not matched to a gene; V was cut back by 6 bases and J by 1 base. The germline gives CDR1 MNHNS, CDR2 SASEGT. This CDR3 is built from 15 residues. In nucleotides, the CDR3 is TGTGCCAGCAGAACCGATAGCGGGTTATCCTACGAGCAGTACTTC. Translated: CASRTDSGLSYEQYF.

This clonotype showed up just once. The rearrangement uses TRBV4-1 and TRBJ2-6; D remains ambiguous. The ends were cut back, 5 bases at V and 4 bases at J, with 9 bases in the middle. Germline assignment: CDR1 MGHRA and CDR2 YSYEKL. This CDR3 comprises 14 residues. CDR3 amino acids: CASSSRFGANVLTF. The DNA of the CDR3 is TGCGCCAGCAGCTCACGTTTCGGGGCCAACGTCCTGACTTTC.

This clonotype has only a few counts. The genes are TRBV7-8 and TRBJ2-1; D uncertain. With 1 base removed from V and 9 bases from J, the gap between germline ends came to 13 bases. Germline V gene sequence: CDR1 SGHVS, CDR2 FQNEAQ. The length of the CDR3 is 14 residues. CDR3 residues: CASSLGGSTREQFF. The CDR3 nucleotides are TGTGCCAGCAGCTTAGGGGGTAGTACCCGTGAGCAGTTCTTC.

This rearrangement joins TRBV11-3 to TRBJ2-1; 10 bases map to TRBD2. This CDR3 region has 17 residues. Per the germline V gene, CDR1 is SGHNT and CDR2 is YENEEA. V lost 5 bases to trimming and J lost 7 bases; unmatched junction nucleotides: 14. The CDR3 region has the DNA TGTGCCAGCAGCCATAGGGGGCTAGCGGGGGCCGATAATGAGCAGTTCTTC. Its protein is CASSHRGLAGADNEQFF.

This clonotype was counted a single time. The gene calls are TRBV4-2 and TRBJ1-3; D is unresolved. The CDR3 sequence is 15 residues long. Between the trimmed V and J ends, which lost 1 base and 0 bases, there was a span of 7 bases. CDR1 is LGHNA and CDR2 is YNFKEQ in the germline V gene. The CDR3 sequence is CASSQATISGNTIYF. For the CDR3, the DNA is TGTGCCAGCAGCCAAGCTACGATCTCTGGAAACACCATATATTTT.

This clonotype was picked up many times. The chain is built from TRBV20-1 and TRBJ1-2; perhaps TRBD1 as D (6 bases). V was shortened by 3 bases and J by 0 bases, with 11 bases between the two germline ends. CDR3 length equals 14 residues. From germline, CDR1 is DFQATT and CDR2 SNEGSKA (reference sequence). The CDR3 reads CSASPGTTNYGYTF. The CDR3 DNA reads as TGCAGTGCTAGCCCCGGGACAACTAACTATGGCTACACCTTC.

The DNA of the CDR3 is TGTGCCAGCAGCTTAGTACAGGGGAATGGAAACACCATATATTTT. Its protein product is CASSLVQGNGNTIYF. The chain carries TRBV7-2 and TRBJ1-3, with 7 bases matching TRBD1. The trim removed 1 base at V and 3 bases at J, leaving 3 bases unmatched. In germline, CDR1 is SGHTA, CDR2 FQGNSA. The CDR3 spans 15 residues.

This clonotype was counted a few times. The chain uses TRBV5-6 and TRBJ2-3; tentatively, D is TRBD2 (5 bases). The germline V gene has CDR1 SGHDT and CDR2 YYEEEE. This CDR3 is built from 13 residues. V lost 3 bases to trimming and J lost 3 bases, with 8 bases between them. CDR3 DNA sequence: TGTGCCAGCAGCTACGAGGGTACAGATACGCAGTATTTT. As protein: CASSYEGTDTQYF.

The rearrangement uses TRBV20-1 and TRBJ2-1; tentatively, D is TRBD1 (5 bases). Trimming took off 1 base at V and 5 bases at J, with 12 bases between the two ends. The CDR3 has 14 amino acids. Germline CDR1 reads DFQATT; CDR2 reads SNEGSKA (reference sequence). The DNA for the CDR3 is TGCAGTGCTAGAGGGGGCTGGACCGACAATGAGCAGTTCTTC. It encodes CSARGGWTDNEQFF.

This sequence joins TRBV29-1 and TRBJ2-1, with 10 bases lining up with TRBD2. This CDR3 contains 13 residues. The V segment lost 4 bases and the J segment 8 bases; nucleotides outside the gene matches: 5. The germline V gene encodes CDR1 SQVTM and CDR2 ANQGSEA. The CDR3 DNA reads as TGCAGCGTTGTGGGACTAGCGTTGGATGAGCAGTTCTTC. Amino acid sequence: CSVVGLALDEQFF.

This chain uses TRBV10-2 with TRBJ2-7; D call uncertain. The CDR3 has 14 residues. Germline V gives CDR1 WSHSY, CDR2 SAAADI. V was pared by 0 bases and J by 6 bases, with 12 bases between. CDR3 bases: TGCGCCAGCAGTGAGTCGCTCAGGAAGGGCGAGCAGTACTTC. Its protein is CASSESLRKGEQYF.

The gene calls are TRBV6-5 and TRBJ2-1, with 8 bases identical to TRBD2. This CDR3 is 17 amino acids long. V was pared by 2 bases and J by 0 bases, with 6 bases of the junction left unmatched. Germline V gene data show CDR1 as MNHEY and CDR2 as SVGAGI. Written as DNA, the CDR3 is TGTGCCAGCAGTTACCACACCGGGACTAGCTCCTACAATGAGCAGTTCTTC. Translated: CASSYHTGTSSYNEQFF.

The chain uses TRBV5-1 and TRBJ2-7; unclear D gene. The CDR3 sequence is 13 residues long. V lost 2 bases and J lost 3, with 9 bases in between. The germline V gene has CDR1 SGHRS and CDR2 YFSETQ. For the CDR3, the DNA is TGCGCCAGCAGCTTAGGGAATCGCTACGAGCAGTACTTC. Residues: CASSLGNRYEQYF.

The chain recombines TRBV6-5 with TRBJ2-1; 7 nucleotides agree with TRBD2. Losses at the gene ends were 2 bases for V and 4 bases for J; bases not matched to a gene: 14. Germline lookup yields CDR1 MNHEY and CDR2 SVGAGI. The CDR3 sequence is 18 residues long. CDR3 coding DNA: TGTGCCAGCAGTTACAGTCGGGGTAGCGGGTCAACTTACAATGAGCAGTTCTTC. Protein product: CASSYSRGSGSTYNEQFF.

The V and J genes are TRBV7-8 and TRBJ2-4, with D possibly matching TRBD2 (6 bases). Matching the DNA end better, TRBJ2-7 makes the J call doubtful. The CDR3 is 13 residues long. Germline loops: CDR1 SGHVS, CDR2 FQNEAQ. The chain's CDR3 is CASSPTSIYEQYF. The CDR3 DNA reads as TGTGCCAGCAGCCCGACTAGTATCTACGAGCAGTACTTC.

This clonotype was detected once. The rearrangement links TRBV15 to TRBJ1-4; TRBD1 aligns across 10 bases. Losses at the gene ends were 3 bases for V and 8 bases for J; bases not matched to a gene: 9. Looked up from germline, CDR1 is LNHNV and CDR2 is YYDKDF (reference sequence). This CDR3 spans 16 amino acids. The DNA of the CDR3 is TGTGCCACCAGCAGCGAATCCGGGACAGGGGAGGAAAAACTGTTTTTT. Amino acids: CATSSESGTGEEKLFF.

V usage is TRBV7-2 and J usage is TRBJ2-5, with 8 positions matching TRBD2. With V trimmed by 2 bases and J by 4 bases, 9 bases remained unmatched. This CDR3 has 16 amino acids. The germline V gene encodes CDR1 SGHTA and CDR2 FQGNSA. The CDR3 reads CASSLNPSGGIETQYF. Written as DNA, the CDR3 is TGTGCCAGCAGCTTAAACCCCAGCGGGGGCATAGAGACCCAGTACTTC.

V gene TRBV4-2 combines with J gene TRBJ2-1, with 8 bases that match TRBD2. V dropped 0 bases and J dropped 10; count of bases not matched to a gene: 14. CDR3 length: 17 residues. CDR1 is LGHNA and CDR2 is YNFKEQ in the germline V gene. The CDR3: CASSQDLMTSDRGEQFF. CDR3 nucleotides: TGTGCCAGCAGCCAAGATCTGATGACTAGCGACAGAGGGGAGCAGTTCTTC.

The rearrangement joins TRBV30 to TRBJ2-3; TRBD2 agrees at 7 bases. The CDR3 length is 14 residues. With 8 bases clipped from V and 1 base from J, the junction kept 9 bases outside the gene matches. Germline loops: CDR1 GTSNPN, CDR2 SVGIG (reference sequence). In DNA, the CDR3 is TGTGCCCGCCCTAGCGGAGGGCGCACAGATACGCAGTATTTT. Translating it yields CARPSGGRTDTQYF.

This clonotype came up a few times. The genes are TRBV28 and TRBJ2-1, with D unresolved. The V gene lost 2 bases and the J gene lost 14 bases, with 13 bases spanning the gap. This CDR3 contains 12 residues. The germline CDR1 and CDR2 sequences are MDHEN and SYDVKM. CDR3 sequence: CASSLARPGKFF. The CDR3 nucleotides are TGTGCCAGCAGTTTAGCTCGGCCCGGAAAGTTCTTC.

This clonotype was counted only a few times. The gene calls are TRBV6-5 and TRBJ1-4; D call uncertain. V was cut by 2 bases and J by 3 bases, with 10 bases left in between. The CDR3 is 15 residues long. The germline CDR1 and CDR2 sequences are MNHEY and SVGAGI. DNA of the CDR3: TGTGCCAGCAGTTACGCACCGTGGTCTAATGAAAAACTGTTTTTT. Encoded protein: CASSYAPWSNEKLFF.

The chain uses TRBV18 and TRBJ2-7; possibly TRBD2 for D (7 bases). Germline V gene lookup returns CDR1 KGHSH and CDR2 LQKENI. V lost 2 bases and J lost 6, with 11 bases in between. The CDR3 runs 13 residues. The CDR3 is CASSPGRGTEQYF. The CDR3 bases are TGTGCCAGCTCACCAGGGAGGGGGACCGAGCAGTACTTC.

This clonotype came up a few times. This sequence joins TRBV10-3 and TRBJ2-5; the D call may be TRBD1 or TRBD2 (7 bases each). V gave up 2 bases and J gave up 1 base, with 11 bases separating them. Per germline, CDR1 ENHRY and CDR2 SYGVKD. The CDR3 totals 15 residues. The CDR3 sequence: CAISEGGDSQETQYF. The CDR3 DNA follows: TGTGCCATCAGTGAGGGGGGGGACAGCCAAGAGACCCAGTACTTC.

CDR3: CATQGRANPNEQFF. The CDR3 nucleotides are TGTGCCACCCAAGGGCGGGCGAACCCCAATGAGCAGTTCTTC. V is TRBV6-2 or TRBV6-3 and J is TRBJ2-1, with D possibly matching TRBD2 (5 bases). CDR3 size: 14 residues. The germline V gene encodes CDR1 MNHEY and CDR2 SVGEGT. The V end lost 10 bases, the J end lost 6 bases, and 19 bases lay between the germline ends.

The V and J genes are TRBV4-2 and TRBJ2-5; 10 bases line up with TRBD2. The germline V gene encodes CDR1 LGHNA and CDR2 YNFKEQ. Trimming took 3 bases from V and 5 from J; bases not matched to a gene: 15. The CDR3 runs to 18 residues. CDR3 DNA sequence: TGTGCCAGCAGCCATCCGACAGGGACAGCGGGGGGGCGGGAGACCCAGTACTTC. Translated: CASSHPTGTAGGRETQYF.

The rearrangement links TRBV27 to TRBJ2-7; D is ambiguous. V was pared by 4 bases and J by 1 base, with 11 bases between. The V gene's germline CDR1 is MNHEY and CDR2 SMNVEV (reference sequence). The CDR3 runs to 14 residues. CDR3 sequence: CASSYSPDSYEQYF. CDR3 coding DNA: TGTGCCAGCAGTTATTCGCCGGATTCCTACGAGCAGTACTTC.